This is a list of T cell receptor beta chains from one sample in a study of T-cell reconstitution after alpha-beta-depleted transplantation in children. TCRdb re-analysed the PCR reads in MiXCR, keeping a single row per CDR3 protein. The sample holds 250,000 to 300,000 distinct CDR3 sequences; more than 8% are singletons and the top ten take around 10%. Sequencing used PBMCs from the stem cell graft donor, obtained from the stem cell graft. Source of these receptors: a human donor who donated a stem cell graft to a child with SCID. The CDR3 runs from the conserved cysteine through the conserved F or W. Fields, in order: clone size, V gene, D gene, J gene, CDR3 DNA, CDR3 protein. The D gene is left open where the match is weak. A row's size may be missing; if present it is once, few, many or a size class.

.	TRBV5-1	TRBD2	TRBJ2-1	TGCGCCAGCAGCTCACGGGGTCACGGGGGGTCAATAGTCGGCAATGAGCAGTTCTTC	CASSSRGHGGSIVGNEQFF
many	TRBV3-1	.	TRBJ2-3	TGTGCCAGCAGCCAAGGGTTAAGCACAGATACGCAGTATTTT	CASSQGLSTDTQYF
few	TRBV5-1	.	TRBJ2-7	TGCGCCAGCAGCATGAATGTCGGTTACGAGCAGTACTTC	CASSMNVGYEQYF
few	TRBV5-1	.	TRBJ2-7	TGCGCCAGCAGGGGTTACCGGGACAAAGACTACGAGCAGTACTTC	CASRGYRDKDYEQYF
few	TRBV24-1	TRBD1	TRBJ1-3	TGTGCCACCAGTGATTTGAACAGGGGTCGCGGAAACACCATATATTTT	CATSDLNRGRGNTIYF
few	TRBV7-8	.	TRBJ2-1	TGTGCCAGCAGCTTAACGGCAGGGGACTCCTACAATGAGCAGTTCTTC	CASSLTAGDSYNEQFF
.	TRBV6-5	TRBD2	TRBJ2-7	TGTGCCAGCAGTTACGGGGGCGGGGGGTCACTCGAGCAGTACTTC	CASSYGGGGSLEQYF
.	TRBV11-2	.	TRBJ1-2	TGTGCCAGCAGCGCCCGGGCACCCACCCCCTATGGCTACACCTTC	CASSARAPTPYGYTF
few	TRBV7-9	.	TRBJ1-1	TGTGCCAGCAGCTTGAGTCAGGGGAGGGAGACTGAAGCTTTCTTT	CASSLSQGRETEAFF
.	TRBV11-2	.	TRBJ2-2	TGTGCCAGCAGCTTTAGTCGGGACACCGGGGAGCTGTTTTTT	CASSFSRDTGELFF
.	TRBV18	TRBD1	TRBJ2-1	TGTGCCAGCTCACCACCAAACAGGGGGACCTACAATGAGCAGTTCTTC	CASSPPNRGTYNEQFF
few	TRBV6-5	TRBD2	TRBJ2-5	TGTGCCAGCAGTTACTTCGGGGGGGGGCGGTCCCAGTACTTC	CASSYFGGGRSQYF
few	TRBV12-3/TRBV12-4	.	TRBJ2-3	TGTGCCAGCAGTTTTTATCAGAGTCCCCCCACAGATACGCAGTATTTT	CASSFYQSPPTDTQYF
few	TRBV10-3	.	TRBJ2-7	TGTGCCATCAGTGCTTTGCAGGGAGGCACAGACTACGAGCAGTACTTC	CAISALQGGTDYEQYF
.	TRBV7-8	.	TRBJ2-4	TGTGCCAGCAGCCACCATGGACTGCAGGCTCAGTACTTC	CASSHHGLQAQYF
few	TRBV11-2	.	TRBJ2-3	TGTGCCAGCAGCTTTCGACACCGGGTGGCAGATACGCAGTATTTT	CASSFRHRVADTQYF
.	TRBV19	.	TRBJ2-2	TGTGCCAGTAGTCCCCCCGGGATTCTGAACACCGGGGAGCTGTTTTTT	CASSPPGILNTGELFF
.	TRBV3-1	TRBD1	TRBJ2-7	TGTGCCAGCAGCCCTTCGAACAGGGGGCTTTTCAACGAGCAGTACTTC	CASSPSNRGLFNEQYF
.	TRBV12-3/TRBV12-4	.	TRBJ2-6	TGTGCCAGCACTCCCACAGGGCGCTCTGGGGCCAACGTCCTGACTTTC	CASTPTGRSGANVLTF
once	TRBV29-1	.	TRBJ2-1	TGCAGCGCAAATGACGCCAGCTCCTACAATGAGCAGTTCTTC	CSANDASSYNEQFF
many	TRBV14	TRBD1	TRBJ1-6	TGTGCCAGCAGCCAGGAGACAGGGGGTGACCCACCCCTCCACTTT	CASSQETGGDPPLHF
many	TRBV24-1	TRBD1	TRBJ2-2	TGTGCCACCAGTGATGCGCCCGGGACAGAGAACACCGGGGAGCTGTTTTTT	CATSDAPGTENTGELFF
.	TRBV5-1	.	TRBJ1-6	TGCGCCAGCAGCTTGGCCATCGTTGGTTCACCCCTCCACTTT	CASSLAIVGSPLHF
.	TRBV5-1	.	TRBJ2-5	TGCGCCAGCAGCTCGGGGGGTTACAGGGAGAGGGAGACCCAGTACTTC	CASSSGGYRERETQYF
many	TRBV6-4	.	TRBJ1-5	TGTGCCAGCAGTGAAGACACAAGCAATCAGCCCCAGCATTTT	CASSEDTSNQPQHF
once	TRBV5-1	TRBD2	TRBJ2-3	TGCGCCAGCAGCCTTCCGGGGGGAGGCACAGATACGCAGTATTTT	CASSLPGGGTDTQYF
few	TRBV9	.	TRBJ2-5	TGTGCCAGCAGCGAGAGGGGGGGAGAGACCCAGTACTTC	CASSERGGETQYF
few	TRBV5-1	.	TRBJ2-3	TGCGCCAGCAGCCCAAGAGGGGGGAGAAGCACAGATACGCAGTATTTT	CASSPRGGRSTDTQYF
.	TRBV5-6	.	TRBJ1-5	TGTGCCAGCAGCCACGGGTCAGTTAGCAATCAGCCCCAGCATTTT	CASSHGSVSNQPQHF
few	TRBV20-1	.	TRBJ2-2	TGCGGGGCGAGCCGTTATACCGGGGAGCTGTTTTTT	CGASRYTGELFF
many	TRBV5-1	.	TRBJ1-2	TGCGCCAGCAGCTCAGAGACAGGCCTCTATGGCTACACCTTC	CASSSETGLYGYTF
many	TRBV9	.	TRBJ2-2	TGTGCCAGCAGCGTTCCCCCTGTCCCCCTCTCGGAGCTGTTTTTT	CASSVPPVPLSELFF
few	TRBV18	.	TRBJ2-3	TGTGCCAGCTCACCACTTGTTGGTGGCTATCAAGATACGCAGTATTTT	CASSPLVGGYQDTQYF
.	TRBV5-1	TRBD1	TRBJ1-1	TGCGCCAGCAGCTTGGGCTCTACAGGGGGCAGGTCTGAAGCTTTCTTT	CASSLGSTGGRSEAFF
.	TRBV20-1	TRBD1	TRBJ2-4	TGCAGTGCTTGGGACAGAAACATTCAGTACTTC	CSAWDRNIQYF
.	TRBV4-1	.	TRBJ2-5	TGCGCCAGCAGCCAAGATAGGGCAGGAGAGACCCAGTACTTC	CASSQDRAGETQYF
few	TRBV7-2	.	TRBJ1-4	TGTGCCAGCAGCTTTGGAGGCTTAGGGGAAAAACTGTTTTTT	CASSFGGLGEKLFF
many	TRBV12-3/TRBV12-4	.	TRBJ1-4	TGTGCCAGCAGATTCCTAGGGGATGAAAAACTGTTTTTT	CASRFLGDEKLFF
few	TRBV4-1	TRBD2	TRBJ2-1	TGCGCCAGCAGCCAAGAGGAGGGACTAGCATTCATCGATGAGCAGTTCTTC	CASSQEEGLAFIDEQFF
few	TRBV24-1	.	TRBJ2-3	TGTGCCACCGAAGGACAGAACACAGATACGCAGTATTTT	CATEGQNTDTQYF
few	TRBV12-3/TRBV12-4	.	TRBJ2-7	TGTGCCAGCAGTTTTGAGGAAGGGTTCCACGAGCAGTACTTC	CASSFEEGFHEQYF
few	TRBV20-1	.	TRBJ1-1	TGCAGTGCCAGGGGTGGGGATGGCGCAGCTTTCTTT	CSARGGDGAAFF
few	TRBV7-3	TRBD1	TRBJ1-1	TGTGCCAGCAGCTTAAAAGGGGGCAGTACTGAAGCTTTCTTT	CASSLKGGSTEAFF
few	TRBV7-9	.	TRBJ1-1	TGTGCTTCTGCCGGTCGTGACAGTGAAGCTTTCTTT	CASAGRDSEAFF
many	TRBV4-2	.	TRBJ2-3	TGTGCCAGCAGCCAAGATCGGCAGGGTTGGGCAGATACGCAGTATTTT	CASSQDRQGWADTQYF
many	TRBV4-2	.	TRBJ2-1	TGTGCCAGCAGCCGAGGGATTAACAATGAGCAGTTCTTC	CASSRGINNEQFF
.	TRBV20-1	TRBD2	TRBJ2-1	TGCAGTGCTTCGGGACTAGCGGGGCTGGGTGAGCAGTTCTTC	CSASGLAGLGEQFF
.	TRBV7-3	.	TRBJ2-5	TGTGCCGGCCGTTTGGGGGAGACCCAGTACTTC	CAGRLGETQYF
.	TRBV5-6	.	TRBJ2-5	TGTGCCAGCAGCCCACCGGGTGCGGGAAAAGAGACCCAGTACTTC	CASSPPGAGKETQYF
.	TRBV20-1	.	TRBJ2-1	TGCAGTGGTGGTACTGACCGGGCATCCAATGAGCAGTTCTTC	CSGGTDRASNEQFF
few	TRBV10-2	.	TRBJ1-1	TGCGCCAGCAGTGAAGACACTGAAGCTTTCTTT	CASSEDTEAFF
few	TRBV27	.	TRBJ1-1	TGTGCCAGTGGGTCGGCGAAGAACACTGAAGCTTTCTTT	CASGSAKNTEAFF
many	TRBV12-3/TRBV12-4	.	TRBJ2-2	TGTGCCAGCAGCCCAGAAGTCGGGGAGCTGTTTTTT	CASSPEVGELFF
few	TRBV7-9	.	TRBJ2-3	TGTGCCAGCAGCTTATACGCAGCCCCTAGCACAGATACGCAGTATTTT	CASSLYAAPSTDTQYF
.	TRBV29-1	.	TRBJ1-2	TGCAGCGCCGGCAGCTATGGCTACACCTTC	CSAGSYGYTF
many	TRBV11-2	.	TRBJ2-7	TGTGCCAGCAGCTTAGATCGAGGCGGAATCTCCTACGAGCAGTACTTC	CASSLDRGGISYEQYF
many	TRBV27	TRBD1	TRBJ2-2	TGTGCCAGCAGTCCCCTGGACAGGGGGCGTTTAGGGCGCACGAACACCGGGGAGCTGTTTTTT	CASSPLDRGRLGRTNTGELFF
many	TRBV5-1	.	TRBJ2-7	TGCGCCAGCAGGGGGCTTAGCTCCTACGAGCAGTACTTC	CASRGLSSYEQYF
.	TRBV9	.	TRBJ1-2	TGTGCCAGCAGCGGCGTCTATGGCTACACCTTC	CASSGVYGYTF